This record concerns one T cell receptor (beta chain) sequence. This clone was counted between two and nine times. It has no known antigen specificity. No qualities accompany the bases; no much larger clone lies one base away. To prepare the library, the immunoSEQ multiplex PCR assay was applied. TCRdb obtained this table from immuneACCESS and retained in-frame rearrangements with V and J assigned. These tables miss some clones; where compared with another copy, unresolved V genes account for less than half of the shortfall, and the remainder is unexplained. Present in this sample are about 710,000 clones, about 89% of which were seen just once. Roughly 0.0094% of the sample comes from the top ten. Cut back by 3 bases and 0 bases, the V and J ends lie 12 bases apart. The germline V gene provides CDR1 MGHRA and CDR2 YSYEKL. The CDR3 covers 15 residues, taking in both the cysteine and the phenylalanine. Of the read, only the CDR3 DNA is kept; its 45 bases are in frame from base 1.

The sample is drawn from a study of shared T cell receptors in the human thymus (dated by TCRdb to the early 2020s). For context, the study as a whole: The study examined how self-reactive, shared T-cell receptor alpha chains are generated in the human thymus.

The same data also went into a second study, on human thymus T cells. According to the second study: Immunologically healthy infants undergoing open corrective cardiac surgery for congenital heart defects in Finland were used as donors. The thymus tissue came from surgical resects taken out during corrective cardiac surgery. Both the thymic and the peripheral blood repertoires appeared to show biased V and J gene segment usage. According to the related research, thymic TCR repertoires were highly overlapping among unrelated individuals. The study described the TCR alpha and beta repertoires in under 10 infant thymus samples and a few matching peripheral blood samples. Donor ages ranging from roughly 7 to 250 days were recorded, and a handful of male and a couple of female infants were included in the cohort. After being mechanically released from the tissue, thymocytes were kept at -70 degrees C in pellets of about 9-32 million cells. A QIAsymphony instrument was used to extract genomic DNA from the frozen cell pellets. TCRB and TCRAD loci were amplified from a standardized quantity of quality-controlled genomic DNA using the immunoSEQ multiplex PCR assay. The amplicons covered the V(D)J region and were long enough to include the CDR3 and to identify the V and J genes. The amplicons were sequenced on an Illumina platform via the commercial immunoSEQ service. Primer bias and sequencing errors were corrected as previously described, and TCRAD and TCRB were defined on the basis of the IMGT database. Repertoires were analysed with immunoSEQ Analyzer 3.0 and VDJTools, covering basic statistics, V/J segment usage, diversity estimates, rarefaction and pairwise overlap. Diversity was estimated using the Chao1, ChaoE, Efron-Thisted, Shannon and inverse Simpson indices, and was also estimated on datasets down-sampled to the size of the smallest sample. Repertoire overlap was determined by strict matching of CDR3 nucleotide sequence, V gene and J gene, and Jaccard-based multidimensional scaling clustering was applied. On average, about 730,000 unique TCRB clonotypes were obtained from thymus samples, compared with 80,000 to 85,000 from blood samples.

This chain is built from TRBV4-1 and TRBJ2-7; TRBD1 is perhaps the D gene, given 5 matching bases. What was sequenced was thymocytes. This sequence originates from a boy in the first two years of life with a congenital heart defect. Donor details come from another sample of the same person, matched by shared clones. The sequenced DNA is TGCGCCAGCAGCCAGCACCAGGGTTTCTCCTACGAGCAGTACTTC. It encodes CASSQHQGFSYEQYF.